What follows describes a single TCR beta chain. Its antigen is unidentified. The sample originates from a study of shared clonotypes between healthy human individuals. Nashville, Tennessee was home to all donors, who were Caucasian adults. About 100 million PBMCs supplied genomic DNA for unsorted samples. Study conclusions and caveats: Sequencing depth was predicted to influence how clonotypes are shared among donors.

In the original workflow: Junction-only immunoSEQ data arrived without quality scores, meaning filtering differed. This table comes from immunoSEQ multiplex PCR, and its TCRdb copy is limited to in-frame clones, with some not included. Clone size and the V and J calls come from that table; the DNA yielded D and trimming. The sample yields 450,000 to 650,000 clones, roughly 79% seen once. The V gene lost 0 bases and the J gene lost 3 bases, with 10 bases spanning the gap. Germline assignment: CDR1 SGHNT and CDR2 YYREEE (reference sequence). This CDR3 spans 15 amino acids. Sequenced: PBMCs. The TCR was taken from a woman aged 40 to 49 in good health. Some clones in this sample may be carry-over from other donors' samples. The chain carries TRBV5-4 and TRBJ2-1; D uncertain. CDR3 sequence reads: CASSLGSLDYNEQFF. CDR3 nucleotides: TGTGCCAGCAGCTTGGGCAGCCTCGACTACAATGAGCAGTTCTTC.